This T cell receptor (beta chain) was found in a study of T cells in Graves' hyperthyroidism and ophthalmopathy. Regarding the study as a whole: Appearing also in blood were most of the thyroid clonotypes expanded above 0.001.

The CDR3 is made up of 14 amino acids. The ends were cut back, 1 base at V and 6 bases at J, with 12 bases in the middle. Per the germline V gene, CDR1 is LNHDA and CDR2 is SQIVND (reference sequence). PBMCs were sourced from around 10 ml fresh peripheral blood. The source material, RNA transcripts, was used to amplify TCR beta CDR3 regions. HTBI primers were the set used in a first-round RT-PCR of the TCR CDR3. TCRdb independently ran MiXCR on the multiplex PCR reads; one entry per CDR3 protein. The repertoire holds over 500,000 distinct CDR3 sequences, with about 16% as singletons. For this clonotype: Its antigen is not known.

The clonotype originates from a woman aged 25 to 45 with Graves' ophthalmopathy. Material: blood. The V and J genes are TRBV19 and TRBJ1-1; a possible D gene is TRBD1 (5 bases). CDR3 sequence reads: CASSIGLREAEAFF. CDR3 bases: TGTGCCAGTAGTATAGGACTCAGGGAGGCTGAAGCTTTCTTT.